The source of this T cell receptor beta chain is a study of T cell changes during pregnancy in multiple sclerosis. Germline assignment: CDR1 MNHEY and CDR2 SMNVEV (reference sequence). V dropped 5 bases and J dropped 0 bases, with 5 bases sitting between them. The CDR3 covers 12 residues. Assay used: immunoSEQ multiplex PCR; TCRdb lists only in-frame clones, some missing. This repertoire shows more than 70,000 clones, 93% found once; its top ten account for around 2.3%. J is TRBJ2-7 and V is TRBV27; unclear D gene. The sequence came from a female donor with multiple sclerosis, enrolled in a pregnancy study. Sample: peripheral blood, taken in the second trimester of pregnancy. CDR3 DNA sequence: TGTGCCAGCAGTCCCGGCTCCTACGAGCAGTACTTC. It is translated as CASSPGSYEQYF.